This TCR beta chain was sequenced during a study of chemoradiotherapy in HPV16-positive cancers (dated by TCRdb to between 2020 and 2023). Study-level background: Candidate HPV-specific T-cell clones and common TCR motifs were defined through functional T-cell assays on cells from a couple of HPV16-positive patients. The candidate HPV-specific TCRs and motifs were then tracked in TCR repertoires from under 100 patients with HPV-related cancers. The study asked whether T-cell immunity against the HPV oncoproteins E6 and E7 changes during chemoradiotherapy and whether it affects survival.

Because repertoires were sampled repeatedly during chemoradiotherapy, clonal expansion in the tumor microenvironment could be followed. This clone has just one count. Its antigen is not yet known. It has no much larger one-base neighbor in the sample; base qualities were not kept. The library relied on the immunoSEQ multiplex PCR assay. TCRdb provides this immuneACCESS table in a form limited to in-frame rearrangements. Some clones are lacking; in checked studies, under half of them reflect an unresolved V gene, and why the rest are absent is not known. The sample records roughly 24,000 clones, 80% to 95% of which are singletons. The ten most abundant clones make up 17% of the sample. V loses 8 bases of germline sequence and J loses 5 bases, and the interval between the two ends is 22 bases. As encoded in the germline V gene (reference sequence), CDR1 is PRHDT while CDR2 is FYEKMQ. Reading from cysteine to phenylalanine, the CDR3 counts 17 amino acids. Only the CDR3 DNA stays, 51 bases, in frame from base 1.

Overall results and qualifications from the work: Expansion of candidate HPV-specific clones and E7-related TCR motifs was observed in the tumor microenvironment during treatment, whereas no such expansion was observed for non-HPV-specific T cells. In HPV16-positive patients, expansion of HPV-responsive T cells during chemoradiotherapy was associated with improved recurrence-free survival. The survival association was reported for HPV16-positive patients, and the functional definition of HPV-specific T cells was derived from only a couple of HPV16-positive patients.

The sample in question was blood, obtained from a patient who underwent chemoradiotherapy. The rearrangement combines TRBV13 with TRBJ2-6; a tentative D call is TRBD2 (5 bases match). The clonotype comes from a human donor with HPV-associated anogenital cancer. The CDR3 amino acid sequence is: CASGLQLTGRRANVLTF. The DNA reads as follows: TGTGCCAGCGGATTACAACTGACGGGAAGAAGGGCCAACGTCCTGACTTTC.